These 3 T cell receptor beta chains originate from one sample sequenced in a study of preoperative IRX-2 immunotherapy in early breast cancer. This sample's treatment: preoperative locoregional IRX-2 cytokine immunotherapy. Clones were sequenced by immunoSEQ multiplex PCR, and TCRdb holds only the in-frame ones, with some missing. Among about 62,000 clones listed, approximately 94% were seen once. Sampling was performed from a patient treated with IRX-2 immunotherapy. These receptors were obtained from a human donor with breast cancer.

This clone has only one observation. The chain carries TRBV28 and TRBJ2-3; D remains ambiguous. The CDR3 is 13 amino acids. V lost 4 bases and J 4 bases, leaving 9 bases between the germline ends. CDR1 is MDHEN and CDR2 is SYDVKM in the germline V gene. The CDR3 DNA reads TGTGCCAGCAGTTCAGACAATTCAGATACGCAGTATTTT. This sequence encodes CASSSDNSDTQYF. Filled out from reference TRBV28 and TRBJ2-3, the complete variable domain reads DVKVTQSSRYLVKRTGEKVFLECVQDMDHENMFWYRQDPGLGLRLIYFSYDVKMKEKGDIPEGYSVSREKKERFSLILESASTNQTSMYLCASSSDNSDTQYFGPGTRLTVL.

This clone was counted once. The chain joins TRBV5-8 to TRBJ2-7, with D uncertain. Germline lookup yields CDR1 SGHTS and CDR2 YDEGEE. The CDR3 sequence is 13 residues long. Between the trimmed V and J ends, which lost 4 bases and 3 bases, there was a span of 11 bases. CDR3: CASSRGASYEQYF. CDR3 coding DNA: TGTGCCAGCAGCCGCGGCGCCAGCTACGAGCAGTACTTC.

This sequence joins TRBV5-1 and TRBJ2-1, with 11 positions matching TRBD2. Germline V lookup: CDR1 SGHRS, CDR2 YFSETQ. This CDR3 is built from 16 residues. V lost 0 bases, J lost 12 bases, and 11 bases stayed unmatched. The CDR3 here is CASSLVGSGRAVGQFF. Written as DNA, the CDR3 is TGCGCCAGCAGCTTGGTGGGTAGCGGGAGGGCCGTGGGGCAGTTCTTC.